This entry describes one T cell receptor (beta chain). The antigen is unknown. This entry belongs to a study of CXCR3-negative and CXCR3-positive naive CD8 T cells. UMI-labeled 5' RACE yielded the TRB cDNA libraries. TCRdb reworked the 5' RACE reads into one entry per CDR3 protein, no DNA. This listing includes 50,000 to 65,000 distinct CDR3 sequences. The study's findings and limits: TRB CDR3s of CXCR3-positive naive cells were more hydrophobic than those of CXCR3-negative naive cells. The study found CXCR3 expression partially decreased after cryopreservation and ran most assays on fresh PBMCs. Similar TRBV-TRBJ usage characterized naive CXCR3-negative and CXCR3-positive cells; memory cells differed. Both naive subsets had comparably high diversity; memory CD8+ cells much lower.

The sequence derives from a human donor in good health. Some clones in this sample may be carry-over from other donors' samples. The sample taken for sequencing was naive CXCR3+ CD8+ T cells from blood. Subset denoted: CD45RO-CCR7+CD27+CD95- naive CD8+ T cells expressing CXCR3 (TNR3+).

CDR3 in amino acids: CASSFSPGLGAIYNEQFF. This chain uses TRBV27 with TRBJ2-1; TCRdb's D call, TRBD2, is unchecked because there is no DNA. The CDR3 extends over 18 amino acids. Looked up from germline, CDR1 is MNHEY and CDR2 is SMNVEV (reference sequence).